This T cell receptor beta chain was found in a study of blood T cell repertoires in COVID-19. Across the study: PBMCs, B-cell-depleted T cells, or T cells were the source of the cDNA or gDNA that made up the material.

Germline assignment: CDR1 LGHNA and CDR2 YNFKEQ. The V gene end was trimmed by 1 base and the J gene end by 2 bases; junction bases not matched to a gene: 3. CDR3 length: 16 amino acids. Measured with immunoSEQ multiplex PCR; TCRdb has only the in-frame clones, and not every one. This table holds around 140,000 clones, about 89% found once. This receptor was taken from a woman between 65 and 79 years old with COVID-19, enrolled during active disease. The genes are TRBV4-2 and TRBJ2-1, with TRBD2 matching 9 bases. The sequencing sample was made of peripheral blood. This chain's CDR3 is CASSQVGGGAYNEQFF. DNA of the CDR3: TGTGCCAGCAGCCAAGTAGGCGGGGGGGCCTACAATGAGCAGTTCTTC.